This T cell receptor (beta chain) was captured in a study of T-cell reconstitution after alpha-beta-depleted transplantation in children. Germline V lookup: CDR1 LGHNA, CDR2 YSLEER. The ends lost 2 bases at V and 6 bases at J; junction bases unmatched: 11. The CDR3 has 16 amino acids. Preparation of the TCRbeta library used unique molecular identifiers. TCRdb used MiXCR to reprocess the PCR reads, holding one entry per CDR3 protein. The data show over 550,000 distinct CDR3 sequences, roughly a tenth seen once. This clonotype was counted only a few times. The sequencing here drew on PBMCs from the stem cell graft donor, taken from the stem cell graft. The V and J genes are TRBV4-3 and TRBJ2-3; 7 bases fit TRBD1. This TCR came from a human donor who donated a stem cell graft to a child with acute myeloid leukemia. CDR3 nucleotides: TGCGCCAGCAGCCAAAGAGGGGGCGGTGTAGGGGATACGCAGTATTTT. This gives the protein CASSQRGGGVGDTQYF.